The 19 T cell receptor beta chains below were found in one sample sequenced in a study of blood T cells in healthy people across ages. The use of a sample-barcoded 5' primer and a J-beta primer mix characterized a second PCR of roughly 6 to 11 cycles. Each CDR3 protein gets one entry after TCRdb re-called the 5' RACE reads with MiXCR. The table includes around 1,700,000 distinct CDR3 sequences, roughly 30% detected once. Sequenced material: blood. The receptors shown here come from a woman aged 25-40 years in good health.

This rearrangement joins TRBV18 to TRBJ1-1, with unresolved D. The CDR3 loop spans 15 amino acids. CDR1 is KGHSH, CDR2 LQKENI, per germline. The V gene lost 2 bases and the J gene lost 4 bases, with 14 bases spanning the gap. The DNA for the CDR3 is TGTGCCAGCTCACCAAATTACGGGTGGAGCACTGAAGCTTTCTTT. It specifies CASSPNYGWSTEAFF.

J is TRBJ2-7 and V is TRBV10-3; TRBD2 aligns across 12 bases. This CDR3 contains 17 residues. Per germline, CDR1 ENHRY and CDR2 SYGVKD. The V gene end was trimmed by 0 bases and the J gene end by 7 bases; junction bases not matched to a gene: 10. The CDR3 coding sequence is TGTGCCATCAGTGAGTCTGGGACTAGCGGGCTATACAATGAGCAGTACTTC. Translated: CAISESGTSGLYNEQYF.

This clonotype was observed many times. Here the CDR3 reads CASSLVVEDEQYF. The CDR3 nucleotides are TGTGCCAGCAGCTTAGTAGTTGAGGACGAGCAGTACTTC. The chain has TRBV11-2 and TRBJ2-7; D remains ambiguous. The CDR3 length is 13 residues. Germline V gene lookup returns CDR1 SGHAT and CDR2 FQNNGV. The germline V and J ends were trimmed by 1 base and 5 bases, with 9 bases remaining between them.

This chain connects TRBV4-1 to TRBJ2-5; D is unclear. CDR1 is MGHRA, CDR2 YSYEKL, per germline. The CDR3 runs to 15 residues. Trimming shortened V by 4 bases and J by 2 bases, and 14 bases separated the two germline ends. CDR3 region: CASSREFHNQETQYF. CDR3 nucleotides: TGCGCCAGCAGCCGAGAGTTCCATAATCAAGAGACCCAGTACTTC.

The sample holds a few counts of this clonotype. The DNA of the CDR3 is TGTGCCAGCAGTCTTTCCCCCGGACAGCGCTACAATGAGCAGTTCTTC. This gives the protein CASSLSPGQRYNEQFF. The chain combines TRBV12-3 or TRBV12-4 with TRBJ2-1; tentatively, D is TRBD1 (6 bases). The CDR3 runs to 16 residues. Between the trimmed V and J ends, which lost 5 bases and 3 bases, there was a span of 17 bases.

Notes on this clonotype: The junction and the germline gene differ at one end; a read error may be behind it. This chain links TRBV7-9 with TRBJ2-5, with D perhaps matching TRBD2 (6 bases). The CDR3 sequence is 16 residues long. The germline CDR1 and CDR2 sequences are SEHNR and FQNEAQ (reference sequence). The CDR3 bases are TGTGCCAGCAGCTTAAGTTACCGAACTAGCCCCGAGACCCGGTACTTC. This encodes CASSLSYRTSPETRYF.

The chain carries TRBV12-3 or TRBV12-4 and TRBJ2-7; maybe TRBD1 (6 bases). V lost 7 bases and J 4 bases, leaving 20 bases between the germline ends. The CDR3 sequence is 15 residues long. The CDR3 sequence is CASTVLGADKYEQYF. CDR3 DNA: TGTGCCAGCACCGTCCTGGGGGCAGACAAGTACGAGCAGTACTTC.

This chain joins TRBV6-2 or TRBV6-3 and TRBJ2-1; tentative D call: TRBD2 (6 bases). The tail of the sequence fits TRBJ2-7 better, so the J call may be wrong. The CDR3 length is 13 residues. From germline, CDR1 is MNHEY and CDR2 SVGEGT. In nucleotides, the CDR3 is TGTGCCAGCAGCAGTAGCGGCTACAATGAGCAGTACTTC. This encodes CASSSSGYNEQYF.

The rearrangement links TRBV6-2 or TRBV6-3 to TRBJ2-7; D gene ambiguous. The CDR3 runs to 14 residues. Germline values: CDR1 MNHEY, CDR2 SVGEGT. V lost 7 bases, J lost 7 bases, and 20 bases lay in between. CDR3 bases: TGTGCCAGCATTCCTACGGTGTCCTTCGGGGAGCAGTACTTC. Translation: CASIPTVSFGEQYF.

V usage is TRBV5-1 and J usage is TRBJ2-1, with 8 bases lining up with TRBD2. Trimming took 3 bases from V and 2 from J; bases not matched to a gene: 4. Germline CDR1 SGHRS, CDR2 YFSETQ. The CDR3 runs to 15 residues. CDR3 loop: CASSYSGSPYNEQFF. Here the CDR3 DNA reads TGCGCCAGCAGCTACAGCGGGAGCCCCTACAATGAGCAGTTCTTC.

The chain is built from TRBV18 and TRBJ1-4; perhaps TRBD1 as D (5 bases). Germline values: CDR1 KGHSH, CDR2 LQKENI. The CDR3 totals 15 residues. V was clipped by 2 bases and J by 4 bases, with 11 bases between them. Here the CDR3 DNA reads TGTGCCAGCTCACCATTCCGGCAGGGTAATGAAAAACTGTTTTTT. It encodes CASSPFRQGNEKLFF.

This chain links TRBV7-2 with TRBJ2-4; D is perhaps TRBD1 or TRBD2 (5 bases each). The CDR3 consists of 15 residues. Trimming removed 6 bases from V and 6 bases from J, with 18 bases in between. The germline V gene has CDR1 SGHTA and CDR2 FQGNSA. CDR3 sequence: CASRRDRGTSNIQYF. The DNA of the CDR3 is TGTGCCAGCAGACGGGACCGAGGCACTTCAAACATTCAGTACTTC.

CDR3 amino acids: CASSLEASLGGYTF. In DNA form, the CDR3 reads TGTGCCAGCAGCTTAGAGGCGTCATTGGGGGGCTACACCTTC. The chain recombines TRBV7-2 with TRBJ1-2; the D is unclear. Germline CDR1 is SGHTA and CDR2 is FQGNSA. The germline V and J ends were trimmed by 1 base and 8 bases, with 14 bases remaining between them. The length of the CDR3 is 14 residues.

This clonotype was seen at least ten times. V is TRBV15 and J is TRBJ2-7; no clear D gene. V gave up 0 bases and J gave up 3 bases, with 12 bases separating them. The CDR3 runs to 15 residues. Germline CDR1 LNHNV, CDR2 YYDKDF (reference sequence). The CDR3 region has the DNA TGTGCCACCAGCAGAGAAACCATGAGCTACTACGAGCAGTACTTC. Translation gives CATSRETMSYYEQYF.

The chain carries TRBV5-5 and TRBJ2-1, with D unclear. The germline V gene has CDR1 SGHKS and CDR2 YYEKEE (reference sequence). Trimming shortened V by 2 bases and J by 2 bases, and 17 bases separated the two germline ends. The CDR3 extends over 17 amino acids. This CDR3 is CASSLNSAYRTYNEQFF. The CDR3 DNA reads TGTGCCAGCAGCTTAAACTCGGCCTATCGAACCTACAATGAGCAGTTCTTC.

The V gene is TRBV20-1, the J gene TRBJ2-7, with unresolved D. Germline values: CDR1 DFQATT, CDR2 SNEGSKA (reference sequence). V shed 1 base and J shed 0 bases, with 10 bases lying between them. The CDR3 has 14 residues. CDR3 nucleotides: TGCAGTGCTAGAGCGTATCGTAGCTCCTACGAGCAGTACTTC. Amino acid sequence: CSARAYRSSYEQYF.

This clonotype came up a few times. The chain employs TRBV5-1 and TRBJ1-1, with no clear D. V was shortened by 0 bases and J by 3 bases, with 12 bases between the two germline ends. CDR1 and CDR2 (germline): SGHRS, YFSETQ. This CDR3 has 15 amino acids. The CDR3 DNA reads TGCGCCAGCAGCTTGGGCGGCGGATTAGACACTGAAGCTTTCTTT. Its translation is CASSLGGGLDTEAFF.

The sample holds a few counts of this clonotype. J is TRBJ2-5 and V is TRBV7-2, with 8 bases lining up with TRBD2. This CDR3 has 16 residues. V lost 2 bases and J lost 2; bases outside the gene matches: 7. Germline V gene lookup returns CDR1 SGHTA and CDR2 FQGNSA. CDR3 in DNA: TGTGCCAGCAGCTTAAGTGCGGGAGGAGGGCAAGAGACCCAGTACTTC. As protein: CASSLSAGGGQETQYF.

The table lists this clonotype with a few counts. The chain links TRBV27 to TRBJ2-1; TRBD2 agrees at 8 bases. This CDR3 contains 15 residues. V dropped 3 bases and J dropped 6; count of bases not matched to a gene: 7. Germline-derived CDR1 and CDR2 are MNHEY and SMNVEV (reference sequence). CDR3 sequence reads: CASSLATGGTNEQFF. DNA of the CDR3: TGTGCCAGCAGTTTGGCGACGGGGGGGACCAATGAGCAGTTCTTC.